This T cell receptor beta chain was documented in a study of blood T cell repertoires in COVID-19. Study background: Samples came from the United States, Italy and Spain, spanning acute and convalescent COVID-19. PBMCs, B-cell-depleted T cells, or T cells were the source of the cDNA or gDNA that made up the material.

How the authors handled the data: Estimation of nucleated cell counts relied on the amplification of reference gene primers. Clones were read by immunoSEQ multiplex PCR, and TCRdb kept only the in-frame ones, dropping some. Clonal size and the V and J genes are those of that table, whereas D and trimming came from the DNA. The sample comprises tens of thousands of clones, 60% to 85% of which are singletons, and approximately 5% rests with the top ten. J gave up 4 bases and V 1 base, and 10 bases lay outside the gene matches. Germline CDR1 reads KGHSH; CDR2 reads LQKENI. This CDR3 comprises 16 residues.

The rearrangement joins TRBV18 to TRBJ2-7; 7 nucleotides match TRBD1. Sequenced material: peripheral blood. The receptor was derived from a woman older than 75 with active or convalescent COVID-19. CDR3 nucleotides: TGTGCCAGCTCACCACTAAAGACAGGGAGAAAGTACGAGCAGTACTTC. The encoded protein is CASSPLKTGRKYEQYF.